The T cell receptor (beta chain) under discussion was sequenced for a study of T cells in Graves' hyperthyroidism and ophthalmopathy. Amplification of TCR beta CDR3 regions was performed using RNA transcripts as template. During a first-round RT-PCR of the TCR CDR3, the HTBI primer set was used. From the multiplex PCR reads, TCRdb called clonotypes with MiXCR, one entry per CDR3 protein. The table shows over 350,000 distinct CDR3 sequences, with about a fifth occurring only once. The CDR3 loop spans 14 amino acids. With 3 bases removed from V and 5 bases from J, the gap between germline ends came to 14 bases. Germline loops: CDR1 SGHNT, CDR2 YYREEE (reference sequence).

The V gene is TRBV5-4, the J gene TRBJ1-2; D may be TRBD1 (5 bases). The clonotype originates from a man between 18 and 29 years old with Graves' ophthalmopathy. Sequencing was performed on blood. As DNA, the CDR3 is TGTGCCAGCAGCTCGGTACCGGGACTTTATGGCTACACCTTC. Translating it yields CASSSVPGLYGYTF.